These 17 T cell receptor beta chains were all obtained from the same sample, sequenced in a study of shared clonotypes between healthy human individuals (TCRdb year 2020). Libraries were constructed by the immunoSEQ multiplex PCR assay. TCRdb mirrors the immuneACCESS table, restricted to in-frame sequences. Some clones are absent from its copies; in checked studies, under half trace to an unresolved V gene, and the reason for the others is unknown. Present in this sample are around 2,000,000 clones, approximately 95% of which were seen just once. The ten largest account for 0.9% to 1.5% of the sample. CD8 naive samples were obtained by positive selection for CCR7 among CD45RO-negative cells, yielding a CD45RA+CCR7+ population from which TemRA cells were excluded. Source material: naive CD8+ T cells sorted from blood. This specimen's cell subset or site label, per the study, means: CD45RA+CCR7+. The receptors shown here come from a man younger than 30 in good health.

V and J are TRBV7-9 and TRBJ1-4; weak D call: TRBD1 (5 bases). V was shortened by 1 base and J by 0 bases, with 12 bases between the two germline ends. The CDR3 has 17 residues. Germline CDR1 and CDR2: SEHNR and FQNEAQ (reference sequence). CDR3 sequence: CASSLGQGGTTNEKLFF. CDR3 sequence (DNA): TGTGCCAGCAGCTTAGGGCAGGGAGGAACAACTAATGAAAAACTGTTTTTT. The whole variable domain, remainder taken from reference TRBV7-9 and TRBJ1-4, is DTGVSQNPRHKITKRGQNVTFRCDPISEHNRLYWYRQTLGQGPEFLTYFQNEAQLEKSRLLSDRFSAERPKGSFSTLEIQRTEQGDSAMYLCASSLGQGGTTNEKLFFGSGTQLSVL.

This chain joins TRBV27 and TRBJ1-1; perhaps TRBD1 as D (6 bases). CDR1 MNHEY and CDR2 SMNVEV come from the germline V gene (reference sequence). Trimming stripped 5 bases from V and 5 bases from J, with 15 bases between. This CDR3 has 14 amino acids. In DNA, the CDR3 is TGTGCCAGCAGTATAAGCCTAGGGGGGACTGAAGCTTTCTTT. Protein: CASSISLGGTEAFF.

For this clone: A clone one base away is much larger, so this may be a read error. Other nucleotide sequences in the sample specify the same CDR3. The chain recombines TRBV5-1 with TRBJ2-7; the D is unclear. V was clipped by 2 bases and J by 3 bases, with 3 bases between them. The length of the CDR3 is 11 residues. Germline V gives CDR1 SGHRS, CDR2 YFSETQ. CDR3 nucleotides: TGCGCCAGCAGCTTCGGCTACGAGCAGTACTTC. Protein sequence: CASSFGYEQYF. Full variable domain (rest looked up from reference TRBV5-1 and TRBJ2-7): KAGVTQTPRYLIKTRGQQVTLSCSPISGHRSVSWYQQTPGQGLQFLFEYFSETQRNKGNFPGRFSGRQFSNSRSEMNVSTLELGDSALYLCASSFGYEQYFGPGTRLTVT.

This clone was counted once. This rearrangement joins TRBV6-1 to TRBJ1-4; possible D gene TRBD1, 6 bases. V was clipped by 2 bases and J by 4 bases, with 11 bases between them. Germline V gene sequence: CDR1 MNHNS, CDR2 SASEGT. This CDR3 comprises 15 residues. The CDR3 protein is CASSELDSFNEKLFF. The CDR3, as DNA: TGTGCCAGCAGTGAATTGGACAGTTTTAATGAAAAACTGTTTTTT.

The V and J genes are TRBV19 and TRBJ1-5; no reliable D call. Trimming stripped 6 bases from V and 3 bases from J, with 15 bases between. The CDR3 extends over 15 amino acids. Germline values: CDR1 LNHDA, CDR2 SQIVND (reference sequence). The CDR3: CASSLGEGSNQPQHF. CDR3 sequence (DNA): TGTGCCAGTAGCCTAGGAGAAGGGTCCAATCAGCCCCAGCATTTT.

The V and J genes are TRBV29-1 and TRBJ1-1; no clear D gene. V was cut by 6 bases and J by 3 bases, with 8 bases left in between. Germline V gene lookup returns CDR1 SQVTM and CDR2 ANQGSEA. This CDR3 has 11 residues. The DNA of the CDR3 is TGCAGCGTCTTGACGGACACTGAAGCTTTCTTT. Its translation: CSVLTDTEAFF.

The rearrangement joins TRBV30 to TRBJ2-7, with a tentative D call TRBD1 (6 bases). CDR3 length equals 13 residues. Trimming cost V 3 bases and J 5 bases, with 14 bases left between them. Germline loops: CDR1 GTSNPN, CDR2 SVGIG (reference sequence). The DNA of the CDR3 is TGTGCCTGGAGATGGCAGGGGAAGCACGAGCAGTACTTC. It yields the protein CAWRWQGKHEQYF.

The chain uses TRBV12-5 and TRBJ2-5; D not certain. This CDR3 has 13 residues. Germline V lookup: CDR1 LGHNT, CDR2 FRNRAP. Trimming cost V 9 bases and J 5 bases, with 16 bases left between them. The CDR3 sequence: CARSLRAAETQYF. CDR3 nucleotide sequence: TGTGCTAGATCATTAAGGGCGGCGGAGACCCAGTACTTC.

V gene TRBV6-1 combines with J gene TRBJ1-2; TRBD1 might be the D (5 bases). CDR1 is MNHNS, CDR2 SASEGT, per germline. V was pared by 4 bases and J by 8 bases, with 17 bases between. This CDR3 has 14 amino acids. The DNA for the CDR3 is TGTGCCAGCAGTGCATCCGGGACGGCCGGAGGCTACACCTTC. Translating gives CASSASGTAGGYTF.

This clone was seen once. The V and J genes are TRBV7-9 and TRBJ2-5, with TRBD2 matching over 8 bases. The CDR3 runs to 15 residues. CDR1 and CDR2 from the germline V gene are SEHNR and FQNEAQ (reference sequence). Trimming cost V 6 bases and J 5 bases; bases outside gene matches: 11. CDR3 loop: CASRGSGGPLETQYF. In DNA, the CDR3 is TGTGCCAGCAGGGGCAGCGGGGGCCCTCTGGAGACCCAGTACTTC.

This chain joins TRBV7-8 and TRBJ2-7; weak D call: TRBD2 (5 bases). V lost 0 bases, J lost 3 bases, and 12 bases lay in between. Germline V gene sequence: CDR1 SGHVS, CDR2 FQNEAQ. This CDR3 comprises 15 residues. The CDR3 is CASSLALGAGYEQYF. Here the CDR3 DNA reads TGTGCCAGCAGCTTAGCGCTTGGTGCGGGCTACGAGCAGTACTTC.

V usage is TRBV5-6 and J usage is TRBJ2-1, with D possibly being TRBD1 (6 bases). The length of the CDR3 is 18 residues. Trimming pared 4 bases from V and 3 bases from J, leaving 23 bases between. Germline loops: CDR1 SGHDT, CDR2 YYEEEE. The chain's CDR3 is CASSMFFRTDGNYNEQFF. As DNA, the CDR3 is TGTGCCAGCAGCATGTTTTTCCGGACAGACGGAAACTACAATGAGCAGTTCTTC.

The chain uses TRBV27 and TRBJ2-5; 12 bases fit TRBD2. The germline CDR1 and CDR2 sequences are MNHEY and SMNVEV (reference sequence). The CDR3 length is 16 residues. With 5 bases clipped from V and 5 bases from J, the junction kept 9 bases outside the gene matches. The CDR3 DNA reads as TGTGCCAGCAGTCTACTAGCGGGGGGCCCCCAGGAGACCCAGTACTTC. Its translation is CASSLLAGGPQETQYF.

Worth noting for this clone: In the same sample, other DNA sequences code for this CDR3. The CDR3 is CASSLEARSYEQYF. CDR3 bases: TGCGCCAGCAGCTTGGAAGCGAGATCCTACGAGCAGTACTTC. The chain uses TRBV5-1 and TRBJ2-7; no reliable D call. Germline CDR1 is SGHRS and CDR2 is YFSETQ. The CDR3 covers 14 residues. Trimming left V 0 bases short and J 1 base short, with 8 bases between.

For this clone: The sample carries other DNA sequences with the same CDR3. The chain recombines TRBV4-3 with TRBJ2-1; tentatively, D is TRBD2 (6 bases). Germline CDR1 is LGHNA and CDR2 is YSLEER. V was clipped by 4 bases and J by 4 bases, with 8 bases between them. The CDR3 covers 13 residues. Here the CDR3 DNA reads TGCGCCAGCAGCCGGGGACTGTACAATGAGCAGTTCTTC. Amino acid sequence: CASSRGLYNEQFF.

For the CDR3, the DNA is TGCGCCAGCAGTGATCTGGACAGCTCTGGAAACACCATATATTTT. Translating gives CASSDLDSSGNTIYF. The rearrangement links TRBV10-2 to TRBJ1-3, with D perhaps TRBD1 (6 bases). CDR1 and CDR2 from the germline V gene are WSHSY and SAAADI. The V end was cut by 3 bases, the J end by 0 bases, with 9 bases between. The CDR3 runs 15 residues.

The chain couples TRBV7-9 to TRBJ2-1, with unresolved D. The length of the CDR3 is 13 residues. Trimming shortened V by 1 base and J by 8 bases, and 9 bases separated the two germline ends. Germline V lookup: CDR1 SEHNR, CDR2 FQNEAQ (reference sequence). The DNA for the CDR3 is TGTGCCAGCAGCTTAGTTATCCGGGATGAGCAGTTCTTC. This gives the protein CASSLVIRDEQFF.